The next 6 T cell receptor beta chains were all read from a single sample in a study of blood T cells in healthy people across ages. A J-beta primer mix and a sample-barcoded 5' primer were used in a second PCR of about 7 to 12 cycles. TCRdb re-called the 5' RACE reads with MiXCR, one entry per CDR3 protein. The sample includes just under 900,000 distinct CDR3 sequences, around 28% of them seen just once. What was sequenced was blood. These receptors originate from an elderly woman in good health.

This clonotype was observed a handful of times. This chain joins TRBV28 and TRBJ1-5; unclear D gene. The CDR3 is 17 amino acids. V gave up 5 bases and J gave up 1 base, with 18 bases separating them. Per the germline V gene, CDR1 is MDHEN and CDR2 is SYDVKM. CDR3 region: CASSRGSAGMSNQPQHF. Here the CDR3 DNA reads TGTGCCAGCAGTCGGGGATCCGCCGGAATGAGCAATCAGCCCCAGCATTTT.

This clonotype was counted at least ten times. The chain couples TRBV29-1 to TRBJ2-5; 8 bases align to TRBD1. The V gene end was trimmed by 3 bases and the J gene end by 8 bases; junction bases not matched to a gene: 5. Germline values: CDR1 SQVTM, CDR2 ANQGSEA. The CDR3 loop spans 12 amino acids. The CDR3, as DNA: TGCAGCGTTGATGAGACAGGGGCTACCCAGTACTTC. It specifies CSVDETGATQYF.

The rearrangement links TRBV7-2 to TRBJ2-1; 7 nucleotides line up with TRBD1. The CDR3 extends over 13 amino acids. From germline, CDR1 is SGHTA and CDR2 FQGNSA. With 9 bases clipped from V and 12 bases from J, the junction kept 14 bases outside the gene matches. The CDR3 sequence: CASSPNRDRGQFF. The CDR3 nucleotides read TGTGCCAGTAGCCCGAACCGGGACAGAGGGCAGTTCTTC.

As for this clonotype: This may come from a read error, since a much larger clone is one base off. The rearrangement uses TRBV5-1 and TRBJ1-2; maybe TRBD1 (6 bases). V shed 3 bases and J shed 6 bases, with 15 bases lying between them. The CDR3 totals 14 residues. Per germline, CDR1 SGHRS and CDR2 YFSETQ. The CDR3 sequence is CASSSWTAWDGYTF. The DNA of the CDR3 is TGCGCCAGCAGCTCCTGGACAGCGTGGGATGGCTACACCTTC.

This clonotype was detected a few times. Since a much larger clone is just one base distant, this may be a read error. The CDR3 region is CSVDSLAGAGHERFF. The CDR3 bases are TGCAGCGTGGATTCTCTAGCGGGGGCTGGCCATGAGCGGTTCTTC. The chain uses TRBV29-1 and TRBJ2-1; 10 bases agree with TRBD2. Germline CDR1 reads SQVTM; CDR2 reads ANQGSEA. The CDR3 sequence is 15 residues long.

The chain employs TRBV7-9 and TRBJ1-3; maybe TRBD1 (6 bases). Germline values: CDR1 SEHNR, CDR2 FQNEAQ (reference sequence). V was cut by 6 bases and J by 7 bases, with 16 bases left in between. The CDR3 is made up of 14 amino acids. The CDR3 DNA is TGTGCCAGCAGTTTGAGGACAGCCTCGAACACCATATATTTT. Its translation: CASSLRTASNTIYF.